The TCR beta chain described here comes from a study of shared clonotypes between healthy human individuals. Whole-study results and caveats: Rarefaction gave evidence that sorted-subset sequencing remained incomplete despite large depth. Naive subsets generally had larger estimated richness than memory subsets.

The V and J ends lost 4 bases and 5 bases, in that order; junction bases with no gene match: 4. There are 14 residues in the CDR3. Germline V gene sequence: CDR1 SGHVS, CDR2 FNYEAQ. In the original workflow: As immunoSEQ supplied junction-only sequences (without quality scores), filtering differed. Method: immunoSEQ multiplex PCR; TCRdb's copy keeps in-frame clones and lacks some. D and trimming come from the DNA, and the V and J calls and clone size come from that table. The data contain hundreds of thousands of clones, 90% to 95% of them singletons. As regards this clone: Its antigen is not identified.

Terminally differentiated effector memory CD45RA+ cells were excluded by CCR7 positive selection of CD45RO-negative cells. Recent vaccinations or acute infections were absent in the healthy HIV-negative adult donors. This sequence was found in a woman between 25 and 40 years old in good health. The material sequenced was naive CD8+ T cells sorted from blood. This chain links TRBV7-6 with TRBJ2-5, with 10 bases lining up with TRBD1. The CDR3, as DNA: TGTGCCAGCAGCTCCGACAGGGGGCGTGAGACCCAGTACTTC. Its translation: CASSSDRGRETQYF.